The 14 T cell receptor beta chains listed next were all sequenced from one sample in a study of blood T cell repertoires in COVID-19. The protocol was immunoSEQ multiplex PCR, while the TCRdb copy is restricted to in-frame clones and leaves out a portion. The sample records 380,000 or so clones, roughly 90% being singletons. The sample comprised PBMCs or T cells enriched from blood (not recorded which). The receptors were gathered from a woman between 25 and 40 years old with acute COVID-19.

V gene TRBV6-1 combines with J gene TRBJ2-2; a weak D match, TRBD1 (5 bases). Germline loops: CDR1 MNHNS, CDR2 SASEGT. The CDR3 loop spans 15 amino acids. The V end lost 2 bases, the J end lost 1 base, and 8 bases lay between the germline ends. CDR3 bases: TGTGCCAGCAGTGAAACAGGAATGAACACCGGGGAGCTGTTTTTT. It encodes CASSETGMNTGELFF.

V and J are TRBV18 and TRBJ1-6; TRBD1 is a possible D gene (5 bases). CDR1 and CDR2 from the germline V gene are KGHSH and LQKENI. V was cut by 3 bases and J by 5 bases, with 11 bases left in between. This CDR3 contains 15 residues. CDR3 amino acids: CASSPTGADNSPLHF. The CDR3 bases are TGTGCCAGCTCACCCACAGGCGCCGATAATTCACCCCTCCACTTT.

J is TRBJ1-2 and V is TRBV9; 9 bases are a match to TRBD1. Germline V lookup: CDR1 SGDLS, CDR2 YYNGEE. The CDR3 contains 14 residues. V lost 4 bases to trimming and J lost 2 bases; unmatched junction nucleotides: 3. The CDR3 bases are TGTGCCAGCAGCCCCGGGACAGGGAACTATGGCTACACCTTC. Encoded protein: CASSPGTGNYGYTF.

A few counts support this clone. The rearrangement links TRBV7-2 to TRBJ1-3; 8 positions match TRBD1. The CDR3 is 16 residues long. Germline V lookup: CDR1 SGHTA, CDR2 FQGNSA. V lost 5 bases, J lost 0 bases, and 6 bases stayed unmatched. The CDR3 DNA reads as TGTGCCAGCAGCGTCGACAGGGGAGGCTCTGGAAACACCATATATTTT. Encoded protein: CASSVDRGGSGNTIYF.

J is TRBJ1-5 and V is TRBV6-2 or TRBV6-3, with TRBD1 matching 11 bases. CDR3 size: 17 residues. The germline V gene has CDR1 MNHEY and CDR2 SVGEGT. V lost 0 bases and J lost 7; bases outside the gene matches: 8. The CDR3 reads CASSYSISGTGGQPQHF. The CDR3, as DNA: TGTGCCAGCAGTTACTCTATCTCGGGGACAGGGGGACAGCCCCAGCATTTT.

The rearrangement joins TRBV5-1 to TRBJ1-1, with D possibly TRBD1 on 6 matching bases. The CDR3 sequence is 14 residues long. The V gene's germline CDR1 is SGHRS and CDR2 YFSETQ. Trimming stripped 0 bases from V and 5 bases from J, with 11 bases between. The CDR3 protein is CASSLAAGETEAFF. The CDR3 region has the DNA TGCGCCAGCAGCTTGGCGGCAGGGGAAACTGAAGCTTTCTTT.

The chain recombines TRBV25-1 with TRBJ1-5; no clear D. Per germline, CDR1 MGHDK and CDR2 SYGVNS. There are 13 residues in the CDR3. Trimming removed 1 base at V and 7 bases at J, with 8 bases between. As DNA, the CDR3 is TGTGCCAGCAGTGAATCTGGCGGACAGCCCCAGCATTTT. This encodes CASSESGGQPQHF.

The CDR3 DNA reads as TGTGCCAGCAGGGAGGGACAGGGGTATCAGCCCCAGCATTTT. Translation gives CASREGQGYQPQHF. This chain links TRBV2 with TRBJ1-5, with 10 bases matching TRBD1. V shed 6 bases and J 5 bases; nucleotides not matched to a gene: 4. Germline V gene sequence: CDR1 SNHLY, CDR2 FYNNEI. CDR3 length: 14 amino acids. Using reference TRBV2 and TRBJ1-5 for the parts outside the CDR3, the full variable domain is EPEVTQTPSHQVTQMGQEVILRCVPISNHLYFYWYRQILGQKVEFLVSFYNNEISEKSEIFDDQFSVERPDGSNFTLKIRSTKLEDSAMYFCASREGQGYQPQHFGDGTRLSIL.

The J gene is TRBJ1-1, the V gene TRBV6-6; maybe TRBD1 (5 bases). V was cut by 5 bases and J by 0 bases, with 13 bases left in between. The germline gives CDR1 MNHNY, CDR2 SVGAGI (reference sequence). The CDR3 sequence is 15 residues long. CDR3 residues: CASSGAGSVNTEAFF. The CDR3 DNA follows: TGTGCCAGCAGTGGCGCAGGGTCTGTGAACACTGAAGCTTTCTTT.

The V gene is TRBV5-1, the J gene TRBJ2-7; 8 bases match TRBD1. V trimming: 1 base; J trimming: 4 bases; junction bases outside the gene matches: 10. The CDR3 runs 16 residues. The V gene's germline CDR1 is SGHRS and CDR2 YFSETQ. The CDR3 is CASSLFLGTGGYEQYF. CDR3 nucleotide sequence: TGCGCCAGCAGCTTGTTTTTGGGGACAGGCGGGTACGAGCAGTACTTC.

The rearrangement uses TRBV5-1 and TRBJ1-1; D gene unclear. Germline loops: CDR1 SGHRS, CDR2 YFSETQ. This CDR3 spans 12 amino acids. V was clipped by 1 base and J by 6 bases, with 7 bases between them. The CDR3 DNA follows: TGCGCCAGCAGCTTGCCCGGGGCTGAAGCTTTCTTT. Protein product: CASSLPGAEAFF. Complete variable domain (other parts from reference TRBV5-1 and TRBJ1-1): KAGVTQTPRYLIKTRGQQVTLSCSPISGHRSVSWYQQTPGQGLQFLFEYFSETQRNKGNFPGRFSGRQFSNSRSEMNVSTLELGDSALYLCASSLPGAEAFFGQGTRLTVV.

CDR3 DNA sequence: TGTGCCAGCAGTTACGACCAGGGTGGTTTCTATGGCTACACCTTC. The encoded protein is CASSYDQGGFYGYTF. The chain joins TRBV6-5 to TRBJ1-2; D possibly corresponds to TRBD1 (5 bases). The CDR3 has 15 amino acids. Trimming left V 2 bases short and J 4 bases short, with 14 bases between. CDR1 is MNHEY, CDR2 SVGAGI, per germline.

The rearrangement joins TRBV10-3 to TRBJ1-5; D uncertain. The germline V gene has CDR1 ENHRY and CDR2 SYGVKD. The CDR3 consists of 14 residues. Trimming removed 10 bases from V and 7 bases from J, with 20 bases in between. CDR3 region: CATSTMSGSQPQHF. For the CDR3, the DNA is TGTGCCACCTCTACAATGTCGGGAAGCCAGCCCCAGCATTTT.

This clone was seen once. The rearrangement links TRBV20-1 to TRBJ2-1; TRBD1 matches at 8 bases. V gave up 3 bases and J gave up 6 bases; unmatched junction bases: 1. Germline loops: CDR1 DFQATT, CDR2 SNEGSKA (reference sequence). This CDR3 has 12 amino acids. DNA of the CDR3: TGCAGTGCTAGTGGGACAGGCAATGAGCAGTTCTTC. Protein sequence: CSASGTGNEQFF.